This T cell receptor (beta chain) was captured by sequencing in a study of siplizumab effects on memory and regulatory T cells. Study-level findings and limits: For mappable alloreactive CD4+ clones, the mean Treg-derived fraction was about 72% with siplizumab and roughly 25% in controls.

The table came from immunoSEQ multiplex PCR; TCRdb's copy has only in-frame clones and leaves some out. The data show about 120,000 clones, with roughly 94% seen just once and under 2% held by the top ten. The germline V gene has CDR1 KGHSH and CDR2 LQKENI. The CDR3 is 13 residues long. V lost 6 bases, J lost 0 bases, and 6 bases lay in between. Details on this clone: The antigen remains unidentified.

The receptor was derived from a human donor in good health. The gene calls are TRBV18 and TRBJ1-5; no firm D call. The source material was non-Treg CD4+ T cells sorted from blood. The CDR3 sequence: CASSQDSNQPQHF. The DNA of the CDR3 is TGTGCCAGCTCGCAAGATAGCAATCAGCCCCAGCATTTT.